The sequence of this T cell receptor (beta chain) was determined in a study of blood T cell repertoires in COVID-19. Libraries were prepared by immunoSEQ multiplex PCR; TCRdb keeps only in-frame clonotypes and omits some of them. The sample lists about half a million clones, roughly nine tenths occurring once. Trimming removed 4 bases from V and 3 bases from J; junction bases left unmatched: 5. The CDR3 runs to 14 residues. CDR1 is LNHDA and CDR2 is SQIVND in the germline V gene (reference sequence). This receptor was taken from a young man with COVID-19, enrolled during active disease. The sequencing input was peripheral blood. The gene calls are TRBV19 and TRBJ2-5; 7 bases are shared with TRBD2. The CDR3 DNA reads TGTGCCAGTAGTAGGGCGGGAGTAGAAGAGACCCAGTACTTC. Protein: CASSRAGVEETQYF.